The 17 T cell receptor beta chains in this list originate from one sample, sequenced in a study of T cells in Graves' hyperthyroidism and ophthalmopathy. Amplification targeted TCR beta CDR3 regions from RNA transcripts. The TCR CDR3 was amplified in a first-round RT-PCR using the HTBI primer set. TCRdb re-derived calls from the multiplex PCR reads in MiXCR, one entry per CDR3 protein. The table has about 540,000 distinct CDR3 sequences, about half seen once; the top ten hold 8.2%. The sample taken for sequencing was peripheral blood or thyroid tissue (not recorded which). These receptors were taken from a woman in her late teens or twenties with Graves' hyperthyroidism.

This clonotype was seen repeatedly, ten times or more. J is TRBJ2-5 and V is TRBV15; 8 bases are shared with TRBD2. V gave up 7 bases and J gave up 4 bases; unmatched junction bases: 11. CDR3 length equals 15 residues. Germline V gene lookup returns CDR1 LNHNV and CDR2 YYDKDF (reference sequence). The CDR3 here is CATTHAAGVIETQYF. The CDR3 coding sequence is TGTGCCACCACACATGCAGCGGGAGTTATAGAGACCCAGTACTTC.

The sample holds a few counts of this clonotype. This chain uses TRBV12-3 or TRBV12-4 with TRBJ1-5; TRBD1 matches 7 bases. The CDR3 is 14 residues long. V shed 5 bases and J 4 bases; nucleotides not matched to a gene: 5. This chain's CDR3 is CASSPQTGNQPQHF. The DNA of the CDR3 is TGTGCCAGCAGTCCCCAGACAGGGAATCAGCCCCAGCATTTT.

This clonotype was recorded at least ten times. The CDR3 spells CATSRDGGANYGYTF. DNA of the CDR3: TGTGCCACCAGCAGAGATGGGGGAGCTAACTATGGCTACACCTTC. V is TRBV15 and J is TRBJ1-2; maybe TRBD1 (5 bases). V was shortened by 0 bases and J by 0 bases, with 8 bases between the two germline ends. This CDR3 contains 15 residues. The germline CDR1 and CDR2 sequences are LNHNV and YYDKDF (reference sequence).

The chain has TRBV7-8 and TRBJ1-4; D is uncertain. Trimming removed 3 bases from V and 9 bases from J, with 17 bases in between. The V gene's germline CDR1 is SGHVS and CDR2 FQNEAQ. The CDR3 sequence is 15 residues long. CDR3 in amino acids: CASSFRSQTNKKLFF. As DNA, the CDR3 is TGTGCCAGCAGCTTTAGGTCACAGACGAATAAAAAACTGTTTTTT.

This clonotype was counted between two and nine times. This rearrangement joins TRBV7-2 to TRBJ1-1; D is undetermined. Looked up from germline, CDR1 is SGHTA and CDR2 is FQGNSA. This CDR3 spans 15 amino acids. V lost 0 bases and J lost 5, with 13 bases in between. This CDR3 is CASSLARAAWTEAFF. CDR3 nucleotides: TGTGCCAGCAGCTTAGCGCGGGCCGCGTGGACTGAAGCTTTCTTT.

The V and J genes are TRBV2 and TRBJ2-7, with TRBD2 identical over 8 bases. CDR1 SNHLY and CDR2 FYNNEI come from the germline V gene. Trimming at V came to 6 bases and at J to 0 bases, leaving 4 bases not matched to a gene. The CDR3 totals 14 residues. The CDR3 DNA is TGTGCCAGCAGGGCCGGGACTAGCTCCTACGAGCAGTACTTC. It specifies CASRAGTSSYEQYF.

The chain links TRBV2 to TRBJ2-5; D possibly corresponds to TRBD2 (6 bases). The CDR3 has 19 amino acids. Germline loops: CDR1 SNHLY, CDR2 FYNNEI. Between the trimmed V and J ends, which lost 4 bases and 5 bases, there was a span of 29 bases. CDR3 in DNA: TGTGCCAGCAGTGCCGGGGGAATGGTGAAAAACTGTTTAGGGGAGACCCAGTACTTC. Its protein product is CASSAGGMVKNCLGETQYF. Together with reference TRBV2 and TRBJ2-5, the CDR3 gives the full variable domain: EPEVTQTPSHQVTQMGQEVILRCVPISNHLYFYWYRQILGQKVEFLVSFYNNEISEKSEIFDDQFSVERPDGSNFTLKIRSTKLEDSAMYFCASSAGGMVKNCLGETQYFGPGTRLLVL.

V is TRBV10-1 and J is TRBJ1-2, with 11 nucleotides matching TRBD1. Unmatched junction bases numbered 4, after V lost 4 bases and J lost 6 bases. The CDR3 runs 14 residues. CDR1 and CDR2 from the germline V gene are WNHNN and SYGVQD (reference sequence). CDR3 coding DNA: TGCGCCAGCAGTGGTTGGACAGGGGGCCATGGCTACACCTTC. It specifies CASSGWTGGHGYTF.

The chain employs TRBV5-4 and TRBJ2-7, with D possibly being TRBD1 (6 bases). The CDR3 length is 15 residues. CDR1 is SGHNT and CDR2 is YYREEE in the germline V gene (reference sequence). V dropped 1 base and J dropped 6 bases, with 17 bases sitting between them. The CDR3 is CASSLWDTGTGEQYF. The CDR3 DNA sequence: TGTGCCAGCAGCTTGTGGGACACGGGGACCGGCGAGCAGTACTTC.

This chain links TRBV7-8 with TRBJ1-1, with 8 bases that match TRBD1. This CDR3 has 17 residues. Trimming removed 2 bases from V and 3 bases from J; junction bases left unmatched: 11. The germline V gene has CDR1 SGHVS and CDR2 FQNEAQ. The CDR3 protein is CASSLRRAGGADTEAFF. The CDR3 nucleotides read TGTGCCAGCAGCTTAAGGAGGGCAGGGGGCGCAGACACTGAAGCTTTCTTT.

This clonotype occurred a few times. The V call is TRBV19, the J call TRBJ1-4; D gene ambiguous. Germline assignment: CDR1 LNHDA and CDR2 SQIVND (reference sequence). The CDR3 runs 14 residues. The V and J ends lost 5 bases and 5 bases respectively, with 12 bases between them. Here the CDR3 DNA reads TGTGCCAGTAGTGTCCTCACGCGAAATGAAAAACTGTTTTTT. Translation gives CASSVLTRNEKLFF.

This clonotype turned up a few times. Germline and junction disagree at one end, which may indicate a read error. The J gene is TRBJ1-2, the V gene TRBV24-1; D is possibly TRBD1 (6 bases). The germline V gene encodes CDR1 KGHDR and CDR2 SFDVKD. This CDR3 region has 13 residues. The CDR3 spells CASSDGQRYGYTF. CDR3 nucleotides: TGTGCCAGCAGTGACGGACAGCGCTATGGCTACACCTTC.

The CDR3 DNA is TGTGCCAGCAGCTTGGAGGGAGGGCCTGAGCATTTT. As protein: CASSLEGGPEHF. The chain carries TRBV7-3 and TRBJ1-5; D ambiguous. Germline assignment: CDR1 SGHTA and CDR2 FQGTGA. V lost 3 bases to trimming and J lost 14 bases, with 14 bases between them. The CDR3 has 12 amino acids.

CDR3 protein: CASTSGTADEAFF. The CDR3 nucleotides are TGTGCCAGCACTTCCGGGACAGCGGATGAAGCTTTCTTT. J is TRBJ1-1 and V is TRBV2, with 7 bases lining up with TRBD1. This CDR3 has 13 residues. After removal of 7 bases from V and 7 bases from J, the junction contained 9 bases not matched to a gene. The germline CDR1 and CDR2 sequences are SNHLY and FYNNEI.

This clonotype was seen at least ten times. The chain has TRBV29-1 and TRBJ1-4; 11 positions match TRBD1. CDR3 size: 13 residues. Per germline, CDR1 SQVTM and CDR2 ANQGSEA. Trimming removed 6 bases from V and 6 bases from J; junction bases left unmatched: 3. Here the CDR3 reads CSVGQGAYEKLFF. Written as DNA, the CDR3 is TGCAGCGTAGGACAGGGGGCATATGAAAAACTGTTTTTT.

V gene TRBV7-9 combines with J gene TRBJ2-3; 11 bases fit TRBD2. The germline V gene encodes CDR1 SEHNR and CDR2 FQNEAQ (reference sequence). This CDR3 comprises 16 residues. Germline trimming cut 5 bases from V and 4 bases from J; bases unmatched to any gene: 8. Here the CDR3 DNA reads TGTGCCAGCAGCCCTCCACTAGCGGGAGTCGCAGATACGCAGTATTTT. Protein: CASSPPLAGVADTQYF.

This clonotype occurred many times. The chain is built from TRBV7-8 and TRBJ2-5; D is undetermined. V lost 1 base, J lost 10 bases, and 7 bases lay in between. CDR3 length: 11 amino acids. The germline CDR1 and CDR2 sequences are SGHVS and FQNEAQ. In DNA form, the CDR3 reads TGTGCCAGCAGCTTAGTAGGGAACCAGTACTTC. Its protein product is CASSLVGNQYF.